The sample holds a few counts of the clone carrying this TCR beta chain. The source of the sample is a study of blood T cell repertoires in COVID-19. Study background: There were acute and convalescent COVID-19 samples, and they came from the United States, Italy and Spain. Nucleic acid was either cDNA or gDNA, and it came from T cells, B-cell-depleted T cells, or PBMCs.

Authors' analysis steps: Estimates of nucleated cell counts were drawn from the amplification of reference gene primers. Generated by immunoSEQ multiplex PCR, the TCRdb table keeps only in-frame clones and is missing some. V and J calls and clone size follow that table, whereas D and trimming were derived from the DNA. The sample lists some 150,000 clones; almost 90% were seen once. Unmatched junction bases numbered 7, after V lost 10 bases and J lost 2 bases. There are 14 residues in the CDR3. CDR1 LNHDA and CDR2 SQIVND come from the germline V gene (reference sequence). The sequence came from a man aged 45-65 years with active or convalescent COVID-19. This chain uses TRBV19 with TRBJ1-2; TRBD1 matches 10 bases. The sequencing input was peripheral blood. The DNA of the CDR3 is TGTGCCACCTGGAGGGGACAGGGGAACTATGGCTACACCTTC. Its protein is CATWRGQGNYGYTF.